Detailed here is one T cell receptor (beta chain). Its antigen remains unknown. Other DNA variants within this sample encode the same CDR3. The CDR3 consists of 13 residues. The germline V gene has CDR1 KGHSH and CDR2 LQKENI. Trimming left V 3 bases short and J 5 bases short, with 8 bases between. The table came from immunoSEQ multiplex PCR; TCRdb's copy has only in-frame clones and leaves some out. The sample holds around 80,000 clones, about 88% seen once. The data originate from a study of T cell responses to AZD1222 COVID-19 vaccine. Findings and limits, study-wide: Nearly half of unique spike-specific TCRs reportedly avoided B.1.351 and B.1.1.7 mutated regions. Spike-specific TCRs gained breadth and depth after people received two AZD1222 doses.

The chain links TRBV18 to TRBJ1-5; the D gene is possibly TRBD1 (6 bases). The starting material was peripheral blood, obtained on day 0 of AZD1222 vaccination. This TCR was recovered from an adult in good health. The CDR3 bases are TGTGCCAGCTCACCGGACAGCTATCAGCCCCAGCATTTT. Translating it yields CASSPDSYQPQHF. Supplemented by reference TRBV18 and TRBJ1-5, the full variable domain reads NAGVMQNPRHLVRRRGQEARLRCSPMKGHSHVYWYRQLPEEGLKFMVYLQKENIIDESGMPKERFSAEFPKEGPSILRIQQVVRGDSAAYFCASSPDSYQPQHFGDGTRLSIL.